This TCR beta chain was captured by sequencing in a study of cytomegalovirus exposure and HLA in healthy donors. Study context: The 120 or so validation repertoires were produced on the same platform as the 550 to 750 repertoires of the first cohort. This was reported in a later analysis. Study-wide points: In vitro data verified three CMV-associated chains as specific for CMV antigens. The study listed 164 cytomegalovirus-associated TCR beta chains.

Profiling relied on immunoSEQ multiplex PCR, and the TCRdb table lists in-frame clones only, not all of them. The data contain around 300,000 clones, approximately 91% of them singletons. Germline V gene data show CDR1 as LNHDA and CDR2 as SQIVND (reference sequence). The length of the CDR3 is 13 residues. The V gene end was trimmed by 5 bases and the J gene end by 3 bases; junction bases not matched to a gene: 4. Worth noting for this clone: Antigen specificity is unknown.

The specimen sequenced was PBMCs. The origin of this receptor is a man aged 30-40 years in good health and CMV-seronegative. The chain uses TRBV19 and TRBJ2-7; 7 bases are a match to TRBD1. This CDR3 reads CASSPRDSYEQYF. CDR3 sequence (DNA): TGTGCCAGTAGTCCTCGGGACAGCTACGAGCAGTACTTC.